Shown below are 31 T cell receptor beta chains from a single sample sequenced in a study of beta chain features in type 1 diabetes. The whole isolated RNA underwent reverse transcription, so sequencing captured expressed TCRB transcripts. Data came from immunoSEQ multiplex PCR; TCRdb stores just in-frame clones and leaves some out. The data hold about 700,000 clones, with around an eighth observed a single time. Study-level results: TCRB CDR3s from Type 1 diabetes patients were moderately but significantly shorter in all four CD4+ subsets.

These TCRs are of unknown antigen specificity. The sequencing sample was made of naive CD4+ T cells from blood. These receptors were obtained from a man younger than 35 with type 1 diabetes.

This clone was counted between two and nine times. The chain uses TRBV30 and TRBJ1-2, with 7 nucleotides matching TRBD1. CDR3 length: 15 residues. V gave up 1 base and J gave up 7 bases; unmatched junction bases: 12. Germline CDR1 reads GTSNPN; CDR2 reads SVGIG (reference sequence). In nucleotides, the CDR3 is TGTGCCTGGAGTGACAGACAGGGTTATCGAGCTGGCTACACCTTC. This sequence encodes CAWSDRQGYRAGYTF.

This clone was recorded a few times. The rearrangement uses TRBV6-5 and TRBJ2-3; the match to TRBD2 covers 7 bases. CDR1 MNHEY and CDR2 SVGAGI come from the germline V gene. The CDR3 is made up of 14 amino acids. J lost 4 bases, V lost 2 bases, and 3 bases had no gene match. CDR3 amino acids: CASSYLSGADTQYF. DNA for the CDR3: TGTGCCAGCAGTTACCTAAGCGGGGCAGATACGCAGTATTTT.

This clone was detected only a few times. The chain links TRBV27 to TRBJ2-7; D remains unclear. Deletions cut 6 bases from V and 3 bases from J, with 21 bases between. The CDR3 runs to 16 residues. CDR1 is MNHEY, CDR2 SMNVEV, per germline (reference sequence). DNA for the CDR3: TGTGCCAGCAGCGTCCTCCCCCGACACCCAGGCTACGAGCAGTACTTC. It specifies CASSVLPRHPGYEQYF.

V usage is TRBV6-1 and J usage is TRBJ1-2; D gene ambiguous. V lost 11 bases and J 0 bases, leaving 16 bases between the germline ends. The germline V gene has CDR1 MNHNS and CDR2 SASEGT. This CDR3 comprises 14 residues. CDR3 loop: CAGNNWGANYGYTF. DNA for the CDR3: TGTGCCGGCAACAATTGGGGAGCTAACTATGGCTACACCTTC.

CDR3 in DNA: TGTGCCTGGAGGGCGGGCCCCAGTAACTTGGGGGAGCTGTTTTTT. It translates to CAWRAGPSNLGELFF. This sequence joins TRBV30 and TRBJ2-2, with TRBD2 as a possible D gene (5 bases). Between the trimmed V and J ends, which lost 3 bases and 8 bases, there was a span of 19 bases. Germline lookup yields CDR1 GTSNPN and CDR2 SVGIG (reference sequence). The CDR3 loop spans 15 amino acids.

This chain joins TRBV28 and TRBJ1-2; D is ambiguous. The CDR3 contains 11 residues. V dropped 3 bases and J dropped 8 bases, with 7 bases sitting between them. Germline CDR1 is MDHEN and CDR2 is SYDVKM. CDR3 protein: CASSFAAGYTF. For the CDR3, the DNA is TGTGCCAGCAGTTTCGCAGCCGGCTACACCTTC.

For this clone: Distinct nucleotide sequences in the sample also encode this CDR3. This chain connects TRBV2 to TRBJ1-1; 7 bases are shared with TRBD1. This CDR3 comprises 14 residues. V lost 4 bases and J lost 1; bases outside the gene matches: 3. Per germline, CDR1 SNHLY and CDR2 FYNNEI. In nucleotides, the CDR3 is TGTGCCAGCAGTGGACAGGGAGGGAACACTGAAGCTTTCTTT. Amino acid sequence: CASSGQGGNTEAFF. The whole variable domain, remainder taken from reference TRBV2 and TRBJ1-1, is EPEVTQTPSHQVTQMGQEVILRCVPISNHLYFYWYRQILGQKVEFLVSFYNNEISEKSEIFDDQFSVERPDGSNFTLKIRSTKLEDSAMYFCASSGQGGNTEAFFGQGTRLTVV.

The chain uses TRBV9 and TRBJ2-3; 10 bases line up with TRBD2. The J segment lost 6 bases and the V segment lost 0 bases, leaving 7 bases of the junction unmatched. The length of the CDR3 is 16 residues. Germline V CDR1 and CDR2: SGDLS, YYNGEE. The CDR3 is CASSVGPSGGADTQYF. For the CDR3, the DNA is TGTGCCAGCAGCGTAGGGCCCAGCGGGGGGGCGGATACGCAGTATTTT.

The chain uses TRBV15 and TRBJ2-1; no clear D gene. Germline lookup yields CDR1 LNHNV and CDR2 YYDKDF (reference sequence). This CDR3 is 12 amino acids long. V was cut by 3 bases and J by 9 bases, with 9 bases left in between. The CDR3 region is CATSSLVSEQFF. The CDR3 nucleotides are TGTGCCACCAGCAGTTTAGTCAGTGAGCAGTTCTTC. Supplemented by reference TRBV15 and TRBJ2-1, the full variable domain reads DAMVIQNPRYQVTQFGKPVTLSCSQTLNHNVMYWYQQKSSQAPKLLFHYYDKDFNNEADTPDNFQSRRPNTSFCFLDIRSPGLGDTAMYLCATSSLVSEQFFGPGTRLTVL.

V and J are TRBV5-6 and TRBJ2-7, with a weak D call TRBD2 (5 bases). The CDR3 totals 13 residues. V was clipped by 0 bases and J by 5 bases, with 9 bases between them. Germline assignment: CDR1 SGHDT and CDR2 YYEEEE. This chain's CDR3 is CASSLGRYHEQYF. CDR3 nucleotides: TGTGCCAGCAGCTTGGGGAGGTACCACGAGCAGTACTTC.

As DNA, the CDR3 is TGTGCCAGCAGCTCTCAACTCACAGATACGCAGTATTTT. Its translation is CASSSQLTDTQYF. The chain employs TRBV6-5 and TRBJ2-3; D gene uncertain. The CDR3 has 13 residues. V was pared by 6 bases and J by 2 bases, with 9 bases between. The germline CDR1 and CDR2 sequences are MNHEY and SVGAGI.

The chain employs TRBV30 and TRBJ1-1; D is perhaps TRBD1 (5 bases). In germline, CDR1 is GTSNPN, CDR2 SVGIG (reference sequence). Trimming pared 5 bases from V and 11 bases from J, leaving 18 bases between. The CDR3 contains 12 residues. Here the CDR3 reads CAWSTGPPGAFF. CDR3 DNA: TGTGCCTGGTCCACAGGCCCCCCGGGGGCTTTCTTT. The whole variable domain, filled in from reference TRBV30 and TRBJ1-1, reads SQTIHQWPATLVQPVGSPLSLECTVEGTSNPNLYWYRQAAGRGLQLLFYSVGIGQISSEVPQNLSASRPQDRQFILSSKKLLLSDSGFYLCAWSTGPPGAFFGQGTRLTVV.

The V call is TRBV18, the J call TRBJ1-1, with unresolved D. CDR3 size: 14 residues. Trimming cost V 3 bases and J 5 bases, with 13 bases left between them. From germline, CDR1 is KGHSH and CDR2 LQKENI. The CDR3 sequence: CASSPNRGETEAFF. The CDR3 nucleotides read TGTGCCAGCTCACCTAACCGGGGTGAAACTGAAGCTTTCTTT.

This clone was observed a few times. The chain couples TRBV9 to TRBJ1-1, with D unresolved. Germline V gene lookup returns CDR1 SGDLS and CDR2 YYNGEE. V lost 0 bases, J lost 1 base, and 7 bases lay in between. The CDR3 sequence is 14 residues long. This CDR3 is CASSVASGNTEAFF. As DNA, the CDR3 is TGTGCCAGCAGCGTAGCCTCAGGGAACACTGAAGCTTTCTTT.

This chain links TRBV6-5 with TRBJ2-2, with D unclear. CDR3 length: 13 residues. The germline V gene encodes CDR1 MNHEY and CDR2 SVGAGI. The V and J ends lost 7 bases and 8 bases respectively, with 14 bases between them. CDR3 amino acids: CASTRPITGELFF. CDR3 bases: TGTGCCAGCACCCGACCGATAACAGGGGAGCTGTTTTTT.

The chain combines TRBV15 with TRBJ2-7; D is perhaps TRBD2 (5 bases). Germline V lookup: CDR1 LNHNV, CDR2 YYDKDF (reference sequence). The germline V and J ends were trimmed by 0 bases and 2 bases, with 11 bases remaining between them. This CDR3 comprises 15 residues. The CDR3 reads CATSRDFGRTYEQYF. The CDR3 DNA sequence: TGTGCCACCAGCAGAGATTTTGGGAGAACCTACGAGCAGTACTTC.

V and J are TRBV2 and TRBJ2-5; D might be TRBD2 (6 bases). The germline gives CDR1 SNHLY, CDR2 FYNNEI. This CDR3 is 12 amino acids long. The V end was cut by 6 bases, the J end by 5 bases, with 10 bases between. CDR3 protein: CASRKGRETQYF. CDR3 bases: TGTGCCAGCAGAAAGGGGAGGGAGACCCAGTACTTC.

This clone came up a few times. The chain links TRBV28 to TRBJ2-7, with TRBD1 matching 7 bases. The V gene's germline CDR1 is MDHEN and CDR2 SYDVKM. Losses at the gene ends were 4 bases for V and 2 bases for J; bases not matched to a gene: 8. The CDR3 extends over 15 amino acids. CDR3 DNA: TGTGCCAGCAGTTCCGTTGCGACAGGGCCCTACGAGCAGTACTTC. This gives the protein CASSSVATGPYEQYF.

The chain couples TRBV9 to TRBJ1-5; D might be TRBD1 (6 bases). V was shortened by 3 bases and J by 9 bases, with 16 bases between the two germline ends. In germline, CDR1 is SGDLS, CDR2 YYNGEE. CDR3 length: 14 residues. Written as DNA, the CDR3 is TGTGCCAGCAGCGCGGACAGCGGAGTGTGGCCCCAGCATTTT. This gives the protein CASSADSGVWPQHF. Drawing the rest from reference TRBV9 and TRBJ1-5, the complete variable domain is DSGVTQTPKHLITATGQRVTLRCSPRSGDLSVYWYQQSLDQGLQFLIQYYNGEERAKGNILERFSAQQFPDLHSELNLSSLELGDSALYFCASSADSGVWPQHFGDGTRLSIL.

This clone was seen a handful of times. The genes are TRBV19 and TRBJ1-6; TRBD1 matches at 8 bases. V dropped 4 bases and J dropped 10; count of bases not matched to a gene: 9. Germline V CDR1 and CDR2: LNHDA, SQIVND (reference sequence). The CDR3 length is 15 residues. As DNA, the CDR3 is TGTGCCAGTAGTAGGAACCCCGACAGGGGATCACCCCTCCACTTT. Protein: CASSRNPDRGSPLHF.

This clone was picked up a small number of times. This chain's CDR3 is CASSQERGAFEQYF. In nucleotides, the CDR3 is TGCGCCAGCAGCCAAGAGAGGGGAGCATTCGAGCAGTACTTC. The chain recombines TRBV4-1 with TRBJ2-7, with D perhaps assigned TRBD1 or TRBD2 (5 bases each). V was clipped by 0 bases and J by 6 bases, with 12 bases between them. Germline assignment: CDR1 MGHRA and CDR2 YSYEKL. This CDR3 comprises 14 residues.

V gene TRBV7-9 combines with J gene TRBJ2-6; no clear D. CDR3 length: 16 amino acids. Germline V gene lookup returns CDR1 SEHNR and CDR2 FQNEAQ (reference sequence). V dropped 5 bases and J dropped 6 bases, with 17 bases sitting between them. The CDR3 here is CASSPKPTGTANVLTF. CDR3 DNA sequence: TGTGCCAGCAGCCCCAAGCCTACGGGCACGGCCAACGTCCTGACTTTC.

This clone came up a few times. The chain employs TRBV27 and TRBJ1-2, with no clear D. The V gene lost 5 bases and the J gene lost 3 bases, with 19 bases spanning the gap. Germline V lookup: CDR1 MNHEY, CDR2 SMNVEV (reference sequence). The CDR3 runs to 16 residues. CDR3 sequence reads: CASSPRHSNTYYGYTF. The CDR3 DNA sequence: TGTGCCAGCAGTCCAAGGCACAGCAACACTTACTATGGCTACACCTTC.

This clone came up a few times. The rearrangement joins TRBV2 to TRBJ2-2, with TRBD1 identical over 7 bases. Trimming removed 2 bases from V and 4 bases from J; junction bases left unmatched: 7. Germline assignment: CDR1 SNHLY and CDR2 FYNNEI. The CDR3 totals 16 residues. The CDR3 region is CASSETLTGPTGELFF. As DNA, the CDR3 is TGTGCCAGCAGTGAAACATTGACAGGGCCCACCGGGGAGCTGTTTTTT.

This clone was counted between two and nine times. The J gene is TRBJ1-4, the V gene TRBV25-1; D is unresolved. V lost 6 bases and J 10 bases, leaving 21 bases between the germline ends. Looked up from germline, CDR1 is MGHDK and CDR2 is SYGVNS. This CDR3 is built from 15 residues. The CDR3 spells CASSPGRIPLGKLFF. The CDR3 DNA sequence: TGTGCCAGCAGCCCTGGACGGATACCTTTAGGAAAACTGTTTTTT.

A few counts support this clone. Other DNA sequences in this sample translate to the same CDR3. The chain joins TRBV5-1 to TRBJ2-5, with D perhaps TRBD1 (6 bases). In germline, CDR1 is SGHRS, CDR2 YFSETQ. The CDR3 has 14 residues. Trimming shortened V by 0 bases and J by 1 base, and 7 bases separated the two germline ends. The CDR3: CASSLGQVQETQYF. CDR3 nucleotides: TGCGCCAGCAGCTTGGGACAGGTCCAAGAGACCCAGTACTTC.

The CDR3 region has the DNA TGCGCCAGCAGCTCGGGGACGGCAAACTATGGCTACACCTTC. Protein: CASSSGTANYGYTF. V and J are TRBV5-1 and TRBJ1-2; perhaps TRBD1 as D (5 bases). The germline V and J ends were trimmed by 3 bases and 2 bases, with 11 bases remaining between them. This CDR3 contains 14 residues. In germline, CDR1 is SGHRS, CDR2 YFSETQ.

Comments on this clone: Additional DNA sequences in this sample encode the identical CDR3. The chain is built from TRBV30 and TRBJ2-3; D remains ambiguous. The V and J ends lost 0 bases and 3 bases respectively, with 7 bases between them. Germline loops: CDR1 GTSNPN, CDR2 SVGIG (reference sequence). The CDR3 has 13 residues. CDR3 DNA: TGTGCCTGGAGTGTTCTCCGGACAGATACGCAGTATTTT. Translating it yields CAWSVLRTDTQYF. Filled out from reference TRBV30 and TRBJ2-3, the complete variable domain reads SQTIHQWPATLVQPVGSPLSLECTVEGTSNPNLYWYRQAAGRGLQLLFYSVGIGQISSEVPQNLSASRPQDRQFILSSKKLLLSDSGFYLCAWSVLRTDTQYFGPGTRLTVL.

This clone has just a few counts. The V call is TRBV30, the J call TRBJ2-4, with 8 bases identical to TRBD1. After removal of 5 bases from V and 5 bases from J, the junction contained 5 bases not matched to a gene. The CDR3 totals 13 residues. Germline lookup yields CDR1 GTSNPN and CDR2 SVGIG (reference sequence). The CDR3 region has the DNA TGTGCCTGGTCCCAGGGGGCCCAAAACATTCAGTACTTC. As protein: CAWSQGAQNIQYF.

This clone was picked up a small number of times. The chain is built from TRBV30 and TRBJ1-1; D gene unclear. CDR3 size: 12 residues. In germline, CDR1 is GTSNPN, CDR2 SVGIG (reference sequence). With 7 bases removed from V and 4 bases from J, the gap between germline ends came to 13 bases. CDR3 nucleotides: TGTGCCTCATCGCGGGGAGGCACTGAAGCTTTCTTT. Protein product: CASSRGGTEAFF.

The rearrangement links TRBV6-1 to TRBJ2-3; D unresolved. There are 14 residues in the CDR3. The germline CDR1 and CDR2 sequences are MNHNS and SASEGT. V was clipped by 4 bases and J by 2 bases, with 10 bases between them. This CDR3 is CASSAVLLTDTQYF. CDR3 sequence (DNA): TGTGCCAGCAGTGCTGTCCTCCTCACAGATACGCAGTATTTT.